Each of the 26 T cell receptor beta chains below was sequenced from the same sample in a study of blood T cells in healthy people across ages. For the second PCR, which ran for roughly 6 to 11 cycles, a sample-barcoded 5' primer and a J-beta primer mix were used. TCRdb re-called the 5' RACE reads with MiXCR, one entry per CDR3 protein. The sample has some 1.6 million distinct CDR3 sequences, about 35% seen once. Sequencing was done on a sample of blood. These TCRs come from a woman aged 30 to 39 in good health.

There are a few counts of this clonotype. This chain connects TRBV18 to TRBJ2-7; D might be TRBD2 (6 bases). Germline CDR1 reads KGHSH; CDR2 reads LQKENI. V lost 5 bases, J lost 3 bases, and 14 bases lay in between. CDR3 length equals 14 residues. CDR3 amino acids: CASSVGLKDYEQYF. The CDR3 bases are TGTGCCAGCTCAGTTGGACTAAAGGACTACGAGCAGTACTTC. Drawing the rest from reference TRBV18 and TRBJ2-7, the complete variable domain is NAGVMQNPRHLVRRRGQEARLRCSPMKGHSHVYWYRQLPEEGLKFMVYLQKENIIDESGMPKERFSAEFPKEGPSILRIQQVVRGDSAAYFCASSVGLKDYEQYFGPGTRLTVT.

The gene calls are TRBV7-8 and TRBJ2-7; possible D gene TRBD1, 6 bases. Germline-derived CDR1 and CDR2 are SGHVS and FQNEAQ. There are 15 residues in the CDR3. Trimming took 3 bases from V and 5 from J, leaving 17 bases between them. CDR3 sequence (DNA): TGTGCCAGCAGCTTGACACAGGGCTCCGGGGACGAGCAGTACTTC. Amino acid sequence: CASSLTQGSGDEQYF.

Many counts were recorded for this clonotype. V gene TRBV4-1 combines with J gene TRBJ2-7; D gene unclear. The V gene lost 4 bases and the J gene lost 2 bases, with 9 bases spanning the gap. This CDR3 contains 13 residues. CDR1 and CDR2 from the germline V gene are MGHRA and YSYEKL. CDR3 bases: TGCGCCAGCAGCCCACCTAACACCTACGAGCAGTACTTC. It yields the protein CASSPPNTYEQYF.

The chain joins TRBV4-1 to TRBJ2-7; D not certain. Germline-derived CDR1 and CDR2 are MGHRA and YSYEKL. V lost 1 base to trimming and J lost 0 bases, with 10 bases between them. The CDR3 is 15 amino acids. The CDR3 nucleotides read TGCGCCAGCAGCCAAGGTCCAGGTTTCTCCTACGAGCAGTACTTC. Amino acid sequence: CASSQGPGFSYEQYF.

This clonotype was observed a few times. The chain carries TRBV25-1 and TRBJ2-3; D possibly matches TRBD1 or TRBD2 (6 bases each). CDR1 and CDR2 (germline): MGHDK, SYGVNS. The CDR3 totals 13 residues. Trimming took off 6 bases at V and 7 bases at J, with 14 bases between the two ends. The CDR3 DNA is TGTGCCAGCAGCGTAACGGGGGCGCATACGCAGTATTTT. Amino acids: CASSVTGAHTQYF.

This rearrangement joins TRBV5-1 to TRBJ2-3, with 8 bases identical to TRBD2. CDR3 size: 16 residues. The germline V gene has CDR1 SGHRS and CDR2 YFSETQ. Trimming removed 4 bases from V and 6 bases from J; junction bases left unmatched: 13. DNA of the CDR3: TGCGCCAGCAGCCCGGTGACTAGCGAGTTATTCGATACGCAGTATTTT. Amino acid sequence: CASSPVTSELFDTQYF. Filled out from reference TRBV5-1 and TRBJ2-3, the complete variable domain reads KAGVTQTPRYLIKTRGQQVTLSCSPISGHRSVSWYQQTPGQGLQFLFEYFSETQRNKGNFPGRFSGRQFSNSRSEMNVSTLELGDSALYLCASSPVTSELFDTQYFGPGTRLTVL.

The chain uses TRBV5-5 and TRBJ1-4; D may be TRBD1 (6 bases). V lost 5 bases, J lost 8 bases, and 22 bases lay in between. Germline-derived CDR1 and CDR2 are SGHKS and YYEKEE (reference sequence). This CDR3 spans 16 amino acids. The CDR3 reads CASRPHPTGTPEKLFF. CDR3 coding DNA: TGTGCCAGCAGGCCCCACCCTACCGGGACACCAGAAAAACTGTTTTTT. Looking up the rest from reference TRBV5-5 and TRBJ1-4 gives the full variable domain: DAGVTQSPTHLIKTRGQQVTLRCSPISGHKSVSWYQQVLGQGPQFIFQYYEKEERGRGNFPDRFSARQFPNYSSELNVNALLLGDSALYLCASRPHPTGTPEKLFFGSGTQLSVL.

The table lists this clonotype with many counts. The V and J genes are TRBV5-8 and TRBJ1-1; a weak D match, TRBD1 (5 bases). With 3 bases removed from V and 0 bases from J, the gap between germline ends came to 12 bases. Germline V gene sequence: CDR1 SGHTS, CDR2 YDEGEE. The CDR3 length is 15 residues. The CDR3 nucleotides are TGTGCCAGCAGCTGGGCAGGGAGGGTGAACACTGAAGCTTTCTTT. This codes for CASSWAGRVNTEAFF.

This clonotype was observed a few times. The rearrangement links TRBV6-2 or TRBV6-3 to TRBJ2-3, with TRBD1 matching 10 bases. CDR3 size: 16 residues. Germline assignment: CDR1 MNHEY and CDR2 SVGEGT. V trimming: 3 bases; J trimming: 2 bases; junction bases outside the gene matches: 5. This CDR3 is CASSYGGQGSTDTQYF. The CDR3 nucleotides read TGTGCCAGCAGTTATGGGGGACAGGGGTCCACAGATACGCAGTATTTT.

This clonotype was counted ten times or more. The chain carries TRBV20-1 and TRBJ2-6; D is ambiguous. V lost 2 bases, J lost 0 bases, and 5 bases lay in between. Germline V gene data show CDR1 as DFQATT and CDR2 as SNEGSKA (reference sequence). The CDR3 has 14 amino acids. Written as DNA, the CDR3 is TGCAGTGCTAGAACCCTCTCTGGGGCCAACGTCCTGACTTTC. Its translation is CSARTLSGANVLTF.

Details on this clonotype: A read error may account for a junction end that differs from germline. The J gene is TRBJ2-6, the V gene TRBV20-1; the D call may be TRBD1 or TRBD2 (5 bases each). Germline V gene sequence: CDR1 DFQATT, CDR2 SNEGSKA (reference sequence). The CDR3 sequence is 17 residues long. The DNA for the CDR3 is TGCAGTGCTAGACTCGGGACCGCAGGCTCTAGGGCCAACGTCCTGACTTTC. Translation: CSARLGTAGSRANVLTF.

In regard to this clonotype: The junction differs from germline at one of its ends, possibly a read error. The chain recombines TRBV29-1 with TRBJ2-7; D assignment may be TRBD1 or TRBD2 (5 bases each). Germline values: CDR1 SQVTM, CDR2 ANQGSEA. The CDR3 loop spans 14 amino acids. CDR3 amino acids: CIVAEGPGPYEQYF. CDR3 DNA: TGCATCGTTGCCGAGGGGCCGGGGCCCTACGAGCAGTACTTC.

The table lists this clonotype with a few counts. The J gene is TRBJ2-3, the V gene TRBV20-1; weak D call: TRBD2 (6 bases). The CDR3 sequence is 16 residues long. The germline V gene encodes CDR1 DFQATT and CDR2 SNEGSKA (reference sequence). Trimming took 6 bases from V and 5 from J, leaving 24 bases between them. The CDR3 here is CSASRGWGVGRDTQYF. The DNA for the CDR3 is TGCAGTGCCAGCCGGGGCTGGGGGGTCGGAAGAGATACGCAGTATTTT.

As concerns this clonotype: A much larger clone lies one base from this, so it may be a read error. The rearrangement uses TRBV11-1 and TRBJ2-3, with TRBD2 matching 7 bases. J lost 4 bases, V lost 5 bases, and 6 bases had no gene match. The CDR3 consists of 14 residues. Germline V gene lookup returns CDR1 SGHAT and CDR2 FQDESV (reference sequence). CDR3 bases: TGTGCCAGCAGCAGGGACTACAGCGCAGATACGCAGTATTTT. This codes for CASSRDYSADTQYF.

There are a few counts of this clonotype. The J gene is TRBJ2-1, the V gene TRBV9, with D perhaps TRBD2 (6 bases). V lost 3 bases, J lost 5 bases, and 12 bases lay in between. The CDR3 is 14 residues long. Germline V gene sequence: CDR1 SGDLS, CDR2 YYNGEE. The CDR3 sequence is CASSAEWGDNEQFF. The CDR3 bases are TGTGCCAGCAGCGCCGAGTGGGGGGACAATGAGCAGTTCTTC.

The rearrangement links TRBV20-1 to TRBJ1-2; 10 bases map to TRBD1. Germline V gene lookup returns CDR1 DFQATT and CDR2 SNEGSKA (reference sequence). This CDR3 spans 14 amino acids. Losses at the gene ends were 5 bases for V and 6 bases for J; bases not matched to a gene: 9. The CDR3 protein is CSAFETGGVNGYTF. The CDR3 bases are TGCAGTGCTTTCGAGACAGGGGGCGTGAATGGCTACACCTTC.

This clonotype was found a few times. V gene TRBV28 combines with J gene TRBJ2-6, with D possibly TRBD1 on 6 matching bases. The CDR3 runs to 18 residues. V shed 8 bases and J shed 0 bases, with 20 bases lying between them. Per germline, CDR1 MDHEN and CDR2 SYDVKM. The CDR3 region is CASAPRGHQPSGANVLTF. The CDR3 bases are TGTGCCAGCGCCCCGAGGGGACACCAACCCTCTGGGGCCAACGTCCTGACTTTC.

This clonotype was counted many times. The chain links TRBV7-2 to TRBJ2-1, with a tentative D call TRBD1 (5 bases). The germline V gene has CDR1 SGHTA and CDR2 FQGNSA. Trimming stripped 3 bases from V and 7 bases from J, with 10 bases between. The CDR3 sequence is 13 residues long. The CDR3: CASSFRARNEQFF. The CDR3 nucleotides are TGTGCCAGCAGCTTCAGGGCCAGGAATGAGCAGTTCTTC.

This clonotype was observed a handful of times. The CDR3 protein is CASSLAPGGSRGNNEQFF. As DNA, the CDR3 is TGTGCCAGCAGCTTAGCTCCCGGGGGGAGCAGGGGGAACAATGAGCAGTTCTTC. V usage is TRBV7-2 and J usage is TRBJ2-1, with D perhaps being TRBD1 or TRBD2 (7 bases each). CDR1 is SGHTA and CDR2 is FQGNSA in the germline V gene. This CDR3 spans 18 amino acids. Between the trimmed V and J ends, which lost 0 bases and 5 bases, there was a span of 20 bases.

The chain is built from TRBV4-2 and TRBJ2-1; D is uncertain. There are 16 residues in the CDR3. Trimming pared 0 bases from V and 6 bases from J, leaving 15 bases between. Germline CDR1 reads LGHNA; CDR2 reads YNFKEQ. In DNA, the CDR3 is TGTGCCAGCAGCCAAGATTTGGCCAAACCACCCAATGAGCAGTTCTTC. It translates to CASSQDLAKPPNEQFF.

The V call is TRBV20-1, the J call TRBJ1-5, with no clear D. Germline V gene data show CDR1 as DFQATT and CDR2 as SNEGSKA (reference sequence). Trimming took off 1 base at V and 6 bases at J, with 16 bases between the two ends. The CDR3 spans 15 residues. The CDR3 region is CSARVEGSKGQPQHF. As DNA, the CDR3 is TGCAGTGCTAGAGTAGAAGGCAGTAAGGGTCAGCCCCAGCATTTT.

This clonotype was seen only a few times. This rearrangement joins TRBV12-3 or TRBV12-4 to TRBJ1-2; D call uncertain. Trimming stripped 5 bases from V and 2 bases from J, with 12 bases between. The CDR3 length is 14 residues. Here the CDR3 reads CASSPPTANYGYTF. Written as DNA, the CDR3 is TGTGCCAGCAGTCCGCCCACAGCGAACTATGGCTACACCTTC.

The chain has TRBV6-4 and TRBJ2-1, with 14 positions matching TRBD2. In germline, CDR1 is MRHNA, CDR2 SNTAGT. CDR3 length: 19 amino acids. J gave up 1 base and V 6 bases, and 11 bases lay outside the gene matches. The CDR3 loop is CASSASTSGGAGSYNEQFF. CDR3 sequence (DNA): TGTGCCAGCAGCGCCTCGACTAGCGGGGGGGCCGGGTCCTACAATGAGCAGTTCTTC.

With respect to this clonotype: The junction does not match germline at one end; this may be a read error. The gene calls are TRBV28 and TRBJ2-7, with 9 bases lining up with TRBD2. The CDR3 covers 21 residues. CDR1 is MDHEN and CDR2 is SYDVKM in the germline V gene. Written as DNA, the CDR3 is TGTGCCAGCAGTCTCCCTCTAACGGGACGGAACCTAGCGGGGAACTCCCACGAGCAGTACTTC. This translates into CASSLPLTGRNLAGNSHEQYF.

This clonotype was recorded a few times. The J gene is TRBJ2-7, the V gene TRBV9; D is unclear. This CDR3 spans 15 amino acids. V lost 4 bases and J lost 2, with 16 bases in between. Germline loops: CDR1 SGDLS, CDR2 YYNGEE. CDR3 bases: TGTGCCAGCAGCACAAGTATTGGAGAAGCCTACGAGCAGTACTTC. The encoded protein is CASSTSIGEAYEQYF.

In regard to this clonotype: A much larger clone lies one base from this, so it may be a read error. CDR3 region: CASGGFYNEQFF. For the CDR3, the DNA is TGTGCCAGCGGGGGTTTCTACAATGAGCAGTTCTTC. The chain links TRBV6-2 or TRBV6-3 to TRBJ2-1; D could derive from TRBD1 or TRBD2 (5 bases each). Germline V CDR1 and CDR2: MNHEY, SVGEGT. CDR3 length equals 12 residues. V shed 8 bases and J shed 3 bases, with 8 bases lying between them.